A selection of T cell receptor beta chains follows, all from one sample in a study of T-cell memory formation after mild COVID-19. Each CDR3 protein is one row after TCRdb ran MiXCR on the 5' RACE reads. The sample records fewer than 95,000 distinct CDR3 sequences, about 13% being singletons. Sequencing was done on a sample of PBMCs or a T cell subset sorted from them (not recorded which). Every receptor here comes from an adult woman who had mild COVID-19 (a few samples of this study predate the infection). Cell type and time point are not known. Both conserved end residues are part of each CDR3. The order of the fields is V gene, clone size, D gene, J gene, CDR3 protein, CDR3 DNA. D genes are given only for firm matches. Clone size is stated in some rows and not others, as once, few, many or a class when expanded.

TRBV5-1,-,-,TRBJ2-7,CASSPGEGVSYEQYF,TGCGCCAGCAGCCCGGGAGAGGGAGTCTCCTACGAGCAGTACTTC
TRBV5-5,-,-,TRBJ1-3,CASSLTDGMEGNTIYF,TGTGCCAGCAGCTTGACTGATGGGATGGAGGGAAACACCATATATTTT
TRBV11-2,-,-,TRBJ2-1,CASSWGGNNEQFF,TGTGCCAGCAGCTGGGGGGGCAACAATGAGCAGTTCTTC
TRBV7-6,-,-,TRBJ1-1,CASSLRQRSEAFF,TGTGCCAGCAGCTTACGTCAGAGGTCCGAAGCTTTCTTT
TRBV4-3,-,TRBD1,TRBJ2-7,CASSQETGALYEQYF,TGCGCCAGCAGCCAGGAGACAGGGGCGCTCTACGAGCAGTACTTC
TRBV4-3,-,TRBD1,TRBJ2-1,CASSLRTGTYNEQFF,TGCGCCAGCAGCCTTAGGACAGGAACCTACAATGAGCAGTTCTTC
TRBV9,many,-,TRBJ2-1,CASSVDDSPGEQFF,TGTGCCAGCAGCGTAGATGATTCCCCGGGTGAGCAGTTCTTC
TRBV20-1,many,-,TRBJ2-2,CSVGELFF,TGCAGTGTCGGGGAGCTGTTTTTT
TRBV20-1,few,-,TRBJ2-7,CSARWGRLSSYEQYF,TGCAGTGCTAGATGGGGCCGACTGAGCTCCTACGAGCAGTACTTC
TRBV7-9,-,-,TRBJ1-1,CASSLGKGLGTEAFF,TGTGCCAGCAGCTTAGGGAAGGGGCTTGGCACTGAAGCTTTCTTT
TRBV9,few,-,TRBJ2-3,CASSSPWGPDTQYF,TGTGCCAGCAGCTCCCCTTGGGGTCCAGATACGCAGTATTTT
TRBV6-1,many,TRBD1,TRBJ2-7,CASSESRQGAYEQYF,TGTGCCAGCAGTGAATCGCGACAGGGGGCCTACGAGCAGTACTTC
TRBV27,-,-,TRBJ2-1,CASSLSRYNEQFF,TGTGCCAGCAGTCTGAGCCGCTACAATGAGCAGTTCTTC
TRBV20-1,-,TRBD2,TRBJ2-1,CSARGGGSSYNEQFF,TGCAGTGCTAGAGGCGGGGGGAGCTCCTACAATGAGCAGTTCTTC
TRBV10-3,-,-,TRBJ1-1,CAISASVMNTEAFF,TGTGCCATCAGTGCGTCGGTCATGAACACTGAAGCTTTCTTT
TRBV4-2,few,-,TRBJ2-6,CASSHREVGANVLTF,TGTGCCAGCAGCCACAGGGAAGTTGGGGCCAACGTCCTGACTTTC
TRBV4-1,few,-,TRBJ2-5,CASSQERQETQYF,TGCGCCAGCAGCCAAGAGCGACAAGAGACCCAGTACTTC
TRBV5-1,few,TRBD1,TRBJ2-5,CASSGGTGPETQYF,TGCGCCAGCAGCGGGGGGACAGGCCCGGAGACCCAGTACTTC
TRBV20-1,-,TRBD2,TRBJ2-5,CSAGKPASGSETQYF,TGCAGTGCCGGAAAGCCGGCTAGCGGGAGTGAGACCCAGTACTTC
TRBV11-2,many,-,TRBJ2-5,CASSFFTGSETQYF,TGTGCCAGCAGCTTTTTCACGGGGTCAGAGACCCAGTACTTC
TRBV20-1,few,-,TRBJ2-7,CSARVKGNPTYEQYF,TGCAGTGCTAGAGTGAAGGGTAACCCTACCTACGAGCAGTACTTC
TRBV3-1,-,-,TRBJ2-5,CASSHLRQGQETQYF,TGTGCCAGCAGCCACCTAAGGCAGGGCCAAGAGACCCAGTACTTC
TRBV6-2/TRBV6-3,few,TRBD1,TRBJ2-2,CASSFLTGGYTGELFF,TGTGCCAGCAGCTTCCTGACAGGGGGCTACACCGGGGAGCTGTTTTTT
TRBV9,few,-,TRBJ2-7,CASSPEDSWGEQYF,TGTGCCAGCAGTCCAGAGGACTCCTGGGGGGAGCAGTACTTC
TRBV12-3/TRBV12-4,few,-,TRBJ1-1,CASSGPQAGAEAFF,TGTGCCAGCAGTGGCCCCCAGGCGGGGGCTGAAGCTTTCTTT
TRBV10-3,-,TRBD1,TRBJ2-1,CAISEPGTGGRYNEQFF,TGTGCCATCAGTGAACCCGGGACAGGGGGACGGTACAATGAGCAGTTCTTC
TRBV7-9,-,-,TRBJ1-4,CATIRVPGASTNEKLFF,TGTGCCACGATAAGGGTCCCTGGGGCATCAACTAATGAAAAACTGTTTTTT
TRBV12-3/TRBV12-4,once,-,TRBJ2-2,CASSYGAGELFF,TGTGCCAGCAGTTATGGGGCCGGGGAGCTGTTTTTT
TRBV19,-,-,TRBJ2-7,CASSIGSNWHEQYF,TGTGCCAGTAGTATAGGGTCCAATTGGCACGAGCAGTACTTC
TRBV4-1,many,TRBD2,TRBJ2-3,CASSSTSGYTDTQYF,TGCGCCAGCAGCTCGACTAGCGGGTACACAGATACGCAGTATTTT
TRBV4-1,few,-,TRBJ1-1,CASSQEARWNTEAFF,TGCGCCAGCAGCCAAGAGGCTAGGTGGAACACTGAAGCTTTCTTT
TRBV5-1,many,TRBD2,TRBJ2-2,CASSSNSGGGTGELFF,TGCGCCAGCAGCTCAAATAGCGGGGGAGGCACCGGGGAGCTGTTTTTT
TRBV13,-,-,TRBJ2-2,CASSLGGTAHFTGELFF,TGTGCCAGCAGCTTAGGAGGAACGGCCCACTTCACCGGGGAGCTGTTTTTT
TRBV5-6,few,-,TRBJ2-7,CASSSGRSYEQYF,TGTGCCAGCAGCTCTGGCCGGTCCTACGAGCAGTACTTC
TRBV5-1,-,-,TRBJ2-1,CASSLDSDFYYNEQFF,TGCGCCAGCAGCTTGGACTCAGATTTTTACTACAATGAGCAGTTCTTC
TRBV7-8,-,TRBD1,TRBJ1-5,CASSFGTGSYSGNQPQHF,TGTGCCAGCAGCTTTGGGACAGGATCATACTCCGGCAATCAGCCCCAGCATTTT
TRBV29-1,-,-,TRBJ2-2,CSVDASTGELFF,TGCAGCGTTGACGCTTCCACCGGGGAGCTGTTTTTT
TRBV5-1,-,TRBD1,TRBJ2-2,CASSWPRDRENTGELFF,TGCGCCAGCAGCTGGCCCAGGGACAGGGAGAACACCGGGGAGCTGTTTTTT
TRBV20-1,-,-,TRBJ1-2,CSAREAHGYTF,TGCAGTGCTAGAGAAGCCCATGGCTACACCTTC
TRBV4-2,few,TRBD1,TRBJ2-7,CASSQVSSGQGGYEQYF,TGTGCCAGCAGCCAAGTATCGTCGGGACAGGGGGGCTACGAGCAGTACTTC
TRBV19,few,TRBD1,TRBJ2-7,CASSIWDRGRDEQYF,TGTGCCAGTAGTATTTGGGACAGGGGGCGAGACGAGCAGTACTTC
TRBV6-1,-,TRBD1,TRBJ2-1,CASSEYGTELYNEQFF,TGTGCCAGCAGTGAATACGGGACAGAACTCTACAATGAGCAGTTCTTC
TRBV4-2,few,TRBD2,TRBJ2-5,CASSQGSGLAGEIGETQYF,TGTGCCAGCAGCCAAGGTTCCGGGCTAGCGGGAGAAATAGGGGAGACCCAGTACTTC
TRBV29-1,-,-,TRBJ2-7,CSVGGDYEQYF,TGCAGCGTTGGCGGTGACTACGAGCAGTACTTC
TRBV29-1,-,-,TRBJ2-5,CSAFLGLGAKETQYF,TGCAGCGCCTTCCTGGGACTCGGAGCAAAAGAGACCCAGTACTTC
TRBV29-1,-,-,TRBJ2-7,CSVAEVNYEQYF,TGCAGCGTTGCCGAGGTCAACTACGAGCAGTACTTC
TRBV11-3,few,-,TRBJ2-3,CASSPRENTDTQYF,TGTGCCAGCAGCCCCCGGGAAAACACAGATACGCAGTATTTT
TRBV4-3,-,-,TRBJ1-2,CASSQESGYGYTF,TGCGCCAGCAGCCAAGAGAGCGGCTATGGCTACACCTTC
TRBV29-1,few,-,TRBJ2-5,CSVEVEMEQETQYF,TGCAGCGTTGAAGTAGAAATGGAACAAGAGACCCAGTACTTC
TRBV7-8,few,-,TRBJ2-7,CASSLGGSPSYEQYF,TGTGCCAGCAGCTTAGGAGGCAGTCCCTCCTACGAGCAGTACTTC
TRBV7-6,-,TRBD1,TRBJ1-6,CASSQGGNSPLHF,TGTGCCAGCAGCCAGGGGGGTAATTCACCCCTCCACTTT
TRBV4-1,-,TRBD1,TRBJ2-7,CASSQGTGEFYEQYF,TGCGCCAGCAGCCAAGGGACAGGGGAGTTTTACGAGCAGTACTTC
TRBV29-1,few,TRBD2,TRBJ2-1,CSAHGTSGSRSSYNEQFF,TGCAGCGCGCACGGGACTAGCGGGAGTCGGAGCTCCTACAATGAGCAGTTCTTC
TRBV7-6,few,TRBD2,TRBJ2-5,CASSLGTSEETQYF,TGTGCCAGCAGCTTAGGTACTAGCGAGGAGACCCAGTACTTC
TRBV15,-,-,TRBJ1-5,CATSRDRAGGLHQPQHF,TGTGCCACCAGCAGAGATCGGGCGGGGGGTCTTCATCAGCCCCAGCATTTT
TRBV4-3,-,-,TRBJ2-3,CASSQDPGALGDTQYF,TGCGCCAGCAGCCAAGATCCAGGCGCCCTGGGGGATACGCAGTATTTT
TRBV11-3,few,-,TRBJ2-3,CASSLLVPLLTDTQYF,TGTGCCAGCAGCTTATTGGTGCCTCTACTCACAGATACGCAGTATTTT
TRBV7-8,few,-,TRBJ1-5,CASCLSVGTDNQPQHF,TGTGCCAGTTGTCTATCGGTCGGGACCGACAATCAGCCCCAGCATTTT
TRBV20-1,medium-sized,TRBD1,TRBJ2-7,CSARDPGQLHEQYF,TGCAGTGCTAGAGATCCGGGACAGCTCCACGAGCAGTACTTC
TRBV5-1,-,-,TRBJ1-2,CASSLEGRSGPYGYTF,TGCGCCAGCAGCTTGGAGGGTAGGTCCGGACCCTATGGCTACACCTTC